A single sample is the source of the 30 T cell receptor beta chains below, sequenced in a study of Ad26.COV2.S vaccination and SARS-CoV-2 variants. Treatment defined: 15 to 20 received Ad26.COV2.S at low or high dose, single or two shots; roughly 5 received placebo; per-sample allocation not given. Sample collection was performed on day 63 after the first vaccine or placebo injection. Measured with immunoSEQ multiplex PCR; TCRdb has only the in-frame clones, and not every one. The table shows 200,000 to 300,000 clones, with more than 75% occurring only once. Specimen: peripheral blood, collected in a trial of Ad26.COV2.S vaccine versus placebo. Source of these receptors: a person aged 18 to 65 who received the Ad26.COV2.S COVID-19 vaccine or a placebo.

This clone was detected only once. This chain connects TRBV7-6 to TRBJ2-3, with 9 positions matching TRBD2. The CDR3 is made up of 19 amino acids. The germline V gene encodes CDR1 SGHVS and CDR2 FNYEAQ. J gave up 4 bases and V 2 bases, and 16 bases lay outside the gene matches. The CDR3 loop is CASSLTGMRGQRGADTQYF. CDR3 coding DNA: TGTGCCAGCAGCTTAACAGGCATGAGGGGCCAGCGGGGGGCAGATACGCAGTATTTT.

The chain combines TRBV7-6 with TRBJ1-5, with D maybe TRBD1 (6 bases). Looked up from germline, CDR1 is SGHVS and CDR2 is FNYEAQ. Trimming cost V 5 bases and J 10 bases, with 18 bases left between them. The CDR3 spans 14 residues. This CDR3 is CASSPVEGVLPQHF. The CDR3 coding sequence is TGTGCCAGCAGCCCGGTGGAGGGGGTTCTTCCCCAGCATTTT.

The genes are TRBV7-9 and TRBJ2-3, with a weak D call TRBD2 (5 bases). The CDR3 covers 15 residues. Germline CDR1 SEHNR, CDR2 FQNEAQ (reference sequence). Trimming took off 1 base at V and 0 bases at J, with 8 bases between the two ends. The CDR3 region is CASSLGRVSTDTQYF. The CDR3 coding sequence is TGTGCCAGCAGCTTAGGGCGGGTCAGCACAGATACGCAGTATTTT.

The rearrangement links TRBV27 to TRBJ2-7; the match to TRBD1 covers 7 bases. The J segment lost 5 bases and the V segment lost 3 bases, leaving 13 bases of the junction unmatched. Germline V lookup: CDR1 MNHEY, CDR2 SMNVEV (reference sequence). The CDR3 consists of 16 residues. CDR3 DNA: TGTGCCAGCAGTTTCTATATGGTGGCAGGGGGACACGAGCAGTACTTC. This sequence encodes CASSFYMVAGGHEQYF.

The rearrangement joins TRBV9 to TRBJ2-3; D is uncertain. The length of the CDR3 is 13 residues. Germline V CDR1 and CDR2: SGDLS, YYNGEE. Trimming pared 0 bases from V and 1 base from J, leaving 3 bases between. As DNA, the CDR3 is TGTGCCAGCAGCGTAGCCCGCACAGATACGCAGTATTTT. It is translated as CASSVARTDTQYF.

The chain recombines TRBV29-1 with TRBJ2-1, with TRBD1 matching 8 bases. With V trimmed by 6 bases and J by 0 bases, 10 bases remained unmatched. Germline values: CDR1 SQVTM, CDR2 ANQGSEA. CDR3 size: 16 residues. The CDR3 region is CSVQVRDRSSYNEQFF. The CDR3 region has the DNA TGCAGCGTCCAAGTCAGGGACAGGAGCTCCTACAATGAGCAGTTCTTC.

The chain employs TRBV18 and TRBJ1-1, with a weak D call TRBD1 (5 bases). Germline-derived CDR1 and CDR2 are KGHSH and LQKENI. This CDR3 contains 14 residues. Trimming took off 2 bases at V and 1 base at J, with 8 bases between the two ends. The chain's CDR3 is CASSPGHENTEAFF. The CDR3 nucleotides are TGTGCCAGCTCACCAGGACATGAGAACACTGAAGCTTTCTTT.

This chain connects TRBV30 to TRBJ1-6, with D maybe TRBD1 (5 bases). Trimming took off 4 bases at V and 2 bases at J, with 12 bases between the two ends. Germline V lookup: CDR1 GTSNPN, CDR2 SVGIG (reference sequence). The CDR3 runs 15 residues. This CDR3 is CAWKTRGTYNSPLHF. In DNA form, the CDR3 reads TGTGCCTGGAAGACCCGGGGGACCTATAATTCACCCCTCCACTTT.

The chain links TRBV27 to TRBJ2-1, with 9 bases that match TRBD2. The CDR3 length is 16 residues. The germline CDR1 and CDR2 sequences are MNHEY and SMNVEV (reference sequence). J gave up 9 bases and V 3 bases, and 12 bases lay outside the gene matches. The CDR3 here is CASSFVWRGGRSEQFF. The CDR3 region has the DNA TGTGCCAGCAGTTTCGTTTGGCGGGGGGGCCGTAGTGAGCAGTTCTTC.

This sequence joins TRBV5-1 and TRBJ1-2; tentatively, D is TRBD1 (6 bases). CDR1 SGHRS and CDR2 YFSETQ come from the germline V gene. This CDR3 is built from 14 residues. V was cut by 0 bases and J by 6 bases, with 12 bases left in between. CDR3 loop: CASSLGQAGDGYTF. CDR3 DNA sequence: TGCGCCAGCAGCTTGGGACAGGCCGGGGATGGCTACACCTTC.

The rearrangement links TRBV5-1 to TRBJ2-3; TRBD2 aligns across 13 bases. V lost 2 bases to trimming and J lost 0 bases; unmatched junction nucleotides: 6. Germline CDR1 SGHRS, CDR2 YFSETQ. The CDR3 covers 18 residues. The CDR3 nucleotides are TGCGCCAGCAGCTTTGGACTAGCGGGAGCTTCTAGCACAGATACGCAGTATTTT. It codes for CASSFGLAGASSTDTQYF.

This clone has just a few counts. The J gene is TRBJ2-3, the V gene TRBV3-1 (or the pseudogene TRBV3-2), with TRBD2 matching over 10 bases. Germline V gene lookup returns CDR1 LGHDT and CDR2 YNNKEL (reference sequence). The CDR3 runs to 16 residues. Trimming at V came to 4 bases and at J to 6 bases, leaving 10 bases not matched to a gene. The CDR3 coding sequence is TGTGCCAGCAGCCCTCAGCGGGGGGGCAGGATGGATACGCAGTATTTT. This encodes CASSPQRGGRMDTQYF.

This clone was counted between two and nine times. This chain uses TRBV4-3 with TRBJ2-3; maybe TRBD1 (6 bases). The CDR3 totals 15 residues. The germline gives CDR1 LGHNA, CDR2 YSLEER. Trimming stripped 2 bases from V and 2 bases from J, with 11 bases between. As DNA, the CDR3 is TGCGCCAGCAGCCAAACACAGGGTCCCACAGATACGCAGTATTTT. This translates into CASSQTQGPTDTQYF.

The CDR3 loop reads CASSQDGADATQYF. CDR3 nucleotides: TGCGCCAGCAGCCAAGATGGGGCTGATGCGACCCAGTACTTC. This chain uses TRBV4-3 with TRBJ2-5; tentative D call: TRBD1 (5 bases). Trimming cost V 0 bases and J 7 bases, with 12 bases left between them. Germline V gene lookup returns CDR1 LGHNA and CDR2 YSLEER. The CDR3 length is 14 residues.

The table lists this clone with a count of one. The V and J genes are TRBV6-2 or TRBV6-3 and TRBJ2-3; weak D call: TRBD2 (5 bases). The V end was cut by 4 bases, the J end by 6 bases, with 23 bases between. Per the germline V gene, CDR1 is MNHEY and CDR2 is SVGEGT. The CDR3 extends over 17 amino acids. As DNA, the CDR3 is TGTGCCAGCAGTTTCCTGGAGGACTTTAGTCCGGCGGATACGCAGTATTTT. It encodes CASSFLEDFSPADTQYF.

This sequence joins TRBV14 and TRBJ2-7; TRBD1 is a possible D gene (5 bases). V dropped 0 bases and J dropped 1 base, with 13 bases sitting between them. Germline CDR1 reads SGHDN; CDR2 reads FVKESK. This CDR3 spans 16 amino acids. CDR3 sequence (DNA): TGTGCCAGCAGCCAAGATGGGCAGGGCCCATCCTACGAGCAGTACTTC. It encodes CASSQDGQGPSYEQYF.

This chain uses TRBV19 with TRBJ2-7; D not resolved. CDR3 length: 14 amino acids. Germline loops: CDR1 LNHDA, CDR2 SQIVND (reference sequence). Trimming stripped 3 bases from V and 0 bases from J, with 9 bases between. The CDR3 DNA sequence: TGTGCCAGTAGTATTTCCCACAGCTCCTACGAGCAGTACTTC. This sequence encodes CASSISHSSYEQYF.

This clone was found once. The CDR3 loop is CASSLPLVSGNEQFF. CDR3 DNA: TGTGCCAGCAGCTTGCCCTTGGTCTCCGGGAATGAGCAGTTCTTC. The J gene is TRBJ2-1, the V gene TRBV5-6, with D uncertain. The CDR3 runs to 15 residues. Germline CDR1 and CDR2: SGHDT and YYEEEE. Trimming took off 1 base at V and 7 bases at J, with 15 bases between the two ends.

The chain combines TRBV5-4 with TRBJ2-1; D might be TRBD1 or TRBD2, each matching 5 bases. Germline CDR1 reads SGHNT; CDR2 reads YYREEE (reference sequence). V was clipped by 1 base and J by 12 bases, with 17 bases between them. This CDR3 is 14 amino acids long. The CDR3 region has the DNA TGTGCCAGCAGCTTGCAGGGCTCACCCGAGGGGCAGTTCTTC. Encoded protein: CASSLQGSPEGQFF.

This clone was picked up one time. The J gene is TRBJ1-6, the V gene TRBV6-2 or TRBV6-3; D unresolved. The V and J ends lost 5 bases and 11 bases respectively, with 10 bases between them. The CDR3 has 12 amino acids. Germline V CDR1 and CDR2: MNHEY, SVGEGT. DNA of the CDR3: TGTGCCAGCAGTAAGGCGGGGACACCCCTCCACTTT. Encoded protein: CASSKAGTPLHF.

The gene calls are TRBV9 and TRBJ2-3, with 7 bases aligning to TRBD2. J gave up 5 bases and V 0 bases, and 9 bases lay outside the gene matches. The CDR3 has 16 residues. Per germline, CDR1 SGDLS and CDR2 YYNGEE. The DNA for the CDR3 is TGTGCCAGCAGCGTAGGGAGCGGGGCCTGGGGAGATACGCAGTATTTT. Protein product: CASSVGSGAWGDTQYF.

The chain carries TRBV28 and TRBJ1-3; D unresolved. The CDR3 spans 15 residues. V was trimmed by 2 bases and J by 7 bases, leaving 15 bases between them. The germline CDR1 and CDR2 sequences are MDHEN and SYDVKM. The chain's CDR3 is CASSLGNRARNTIYF. The CDR3 DNA is TGTGCCAGCAGTTTAGGGAACCGAGCTAGGAACACCATATATTTT.

V is TRBV7-2 and J is TRBJ2-5; the D is unclear. The CDR3 totals 14 residues. Germline CDR1 reads SGHTA; CDR2 reads FQGNSA. The V and J ends lost 6 bases and 5 bases respectively, with 16 bases between them. CDR3 DNA: TGTGCCAGCAGTTTTACCGGCCTACAGGAGACCCAGTACTTC. It yields the protein CASSFTGLQETQYF.

The V gene is TRBV13, the J gene TRBJ2-1, with 10 nucleotides matching TRBD2. This CDR3 is built from 16 residues. Germline CDR1 and CDR2: PRHDT and FYEKMQ (reference sequence). Trimming removed 1 base from V and 2 bases from J; junction bases left unmatched: 2. The CDR3 DNA is TGTGCCAGCAGCTTAGTCGGACTAGCGGCCTACAATGAGCAGTTCTTC. This codes for CASSLVGLAAYNEQFF.

The V and J genes are TRBV19 and TRBJ1-2, with TRBD1 as a possible D gene (6 bases). Germline-derived CDR1 and CDR2 are LNHDA and SQIVND (reference sequence). V shed 7 bases and J shed 8 bases, with 17 bases lying between them. The CDR3 is 13 residues long. DNA for the CDR3: TGTGCCAGTACCCCTACAGGGAGGGACGGCTACACCTTC. Its protein product is CASTPTGRDGYTF.

The chain carries TRBV4-2 and TRBJ2-4, with D maybe TRBD1 (6 bases). The CDR3 extends over 17 amino acids. The germline V gene has CDR1 LGHNA and CDR2 YNFKEQ. Between the trimmed V and J ends, which lost 2 bases and 3 bases, there was a span of 17 bases. The CDR3 bases are TGTGCCAGCAGCCAAAACAGGGTGGGGAGCAACAAAAACATTCAGTACTTC. It codes for CASSQNRVGSNKNIQYF.

V gene TRBV11-2 combines with J gene TRBJ1-1; 12 bases align to TRBD1. Germline trimming cut 5 bases from V and 4 bases from J; bases unmatched to any gene: 5. From germline, CDR1 is SGHAT and CDR2 FQNNGV. The length of the CDR3 is 15 residues. CDR3 DNA sequence: TGTGCCAGCAGCGACCGGGACAGGGGGCGCACTGAAGCTTTCTTT. Amino acids: CASSDRDRGRTEAFF.

In this sample, this clone turned up many times. This chain uses TRBV7-3 with TRBJ2-6; 9 positions agree with TRBD1. This CDR3 has 20 amino acids. Germline assignment: CDR1 SGHTA and CDR2 FQGTGA. V gave up 5 bases and J gave up 2 bases; unmatched junction bases: 16. The CDR3 region has the DNA TGTGCCAGCAGCACGGACAGGGGTCACAACCGCGCCCCTGGGGCCAACGTCCTGACTTTC. It encodes CASSTDRGHNRAPGANVLTF.

CDR3 protein: CASTGITGNQPQHF. CDR3 sequence (DNA): TGTGCCAGCACGGGGATAACGGGCAATCAGCCCCAGCATTTT. This chain uses TRBV6-5 with TRBJ1-5, with D unclear. CDR1 is MNHEY and CDR2 is SVGAGI in the germline V gene. Deletions cut 7 bases from V and 2 bases from J, with 12 bases between. CDR3 size: 14 residues.

The chain has TRBV10-1 and TRBJ1-1; D remains unclear. V was trimmed by 8 bases and J by 7 bases, leaving 11 bases between them. The CDR3 consists of 11 residues. CDR1 and CDR2 from the germline V gene are WNHNN and SYGVQD (reference sequence). As DNA, the CDR3 is TGCGCCAGCGGACGGCCCGGTGAAGCTTTCTTT. Amino acids: CASGRPGEAFF.